This T cell receptor (beta chain) was sequenced in a study of T-cell memory formation after mild COVID-19. TCRdb called the 5' RACE reads again in MiXCR, with one record for every CDR3 protein. The data contain 190,000 or so distinct CDR3 sequences, around 27% of them seen just once; the ten biggest clones take up 9.5% to 12%. Note on this clonotype: As yet, its antigen is unknown.

Germline V lookup: CDR1 SNHLY, CDR2 FYNNEI. Trimming cost V 0 bases and J 3 bases, with 6 bases left between them. This CDR3 region has 13 residues. Study findings and constraints: Clones from the second wave (peaking day 37) had unconfirmed SARS-CoV-2 specificity.

Sequences were obtained from PBMCs or a T cell subset sorted from them (not recorded which). The rearrangement links TRBV2 to TRBJ2-7, with unresolved D. The TCR originated in an adult woman who had mild COVID-19 (a few samples of this study predate the infection). Cell type and time point are not known. The DNA for the CDR3 is TGTGCCAGCAGTGAAGCCCCAAGCTACGAGCAGTACTTC. It encodes CASSEAPSYEQYF.